This T cell receptor (beta chain) was sequenced in a study of T cells after yellow fever vaccination. Study outcomes and limitations: The CD4 and CD8 compartments had a small share of their clonotypes in common. Any FACS-sorted repertoire could hold abundant clonotypes that contaminate it from the bulk population.

About this clonotype: Its antigen is not known.

TCRdb ran MiXCR on the 5' RACE reads and lists one entry per CDR3 protein. The sample consists of under 300,000 distinct CDR3 sequences, more than 6.5% of them appearing once. Trimming pared 5 bases from V and 6 bases from J, leaving 11 bases between. Germline-derived CDR1 and CDR2 are SGHTA and FQGNSA. The CDR3 extends over 13 amino acids. This chain joins TRBV7-2 and TRBJ1-5, with D perhaps TRBD1 (5 bases). This receptor was obtained from a man aged 25 to 40 who received the YFV17D yellow fever vaccine. This sample comprised CD4+ T cells sorted from PBMCs, obtained on the day of the yellow fever booster vaccination. CDR3 protein: CASSLQEAQPQHF. The CDR3 nucleotides read TGTGCCAGCAGCCTACAGGAGGCTCAGCCCCAGCATTTT.